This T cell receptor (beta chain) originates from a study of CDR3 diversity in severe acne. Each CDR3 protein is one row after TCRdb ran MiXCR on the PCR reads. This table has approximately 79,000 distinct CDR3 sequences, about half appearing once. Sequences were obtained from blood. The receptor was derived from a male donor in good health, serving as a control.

CDR3 DNA: TGTGCCAGCAGCGACGACAGGAGGAACTATGGCTACACCTTC. This translates into CASSDDRRNYGYTF. The J gene is TRBJ1-2, the V gene TRBV7-9; perhaps TRBD1 as D (6 bases). Per the germline V gene, CDR1 is SEHNR and CDR2 is FQNEAQ (reference sequence). The CDR3 is 14 amino acids. The V end was cut by 5 bases, the J end by 2 bases, with 12 bases between.